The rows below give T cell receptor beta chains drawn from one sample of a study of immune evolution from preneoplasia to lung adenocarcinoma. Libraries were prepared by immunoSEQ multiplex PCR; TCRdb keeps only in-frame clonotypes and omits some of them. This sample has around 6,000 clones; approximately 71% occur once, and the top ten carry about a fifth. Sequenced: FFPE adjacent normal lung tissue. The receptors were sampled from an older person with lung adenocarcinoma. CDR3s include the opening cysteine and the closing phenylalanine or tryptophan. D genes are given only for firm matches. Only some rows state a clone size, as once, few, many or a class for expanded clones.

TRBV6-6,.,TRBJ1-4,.,TGTGCCAGCGAAAAGCTGCCCCTCGGGACTAATGAAAAACTGTTTTTT,CASEKLPLGTNEKLFF
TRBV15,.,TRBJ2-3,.,TGTGCCACCAGCAGGGCAGAGGGAAGCACAGATACGCAGTATTTT,CATSRAEGSTDTQYF
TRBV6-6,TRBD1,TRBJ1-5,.,TGTGCCAGCAAAGCGGGACAGGGAGGCAATCAGCCCCAGCATTTT,CASKAGQGGNQPQHF
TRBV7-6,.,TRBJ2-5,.,TGTGCCAGCAGCTTAGGTGTCACAGGGGAGACCCAGTACTTC,CASSLGVTGETQYF
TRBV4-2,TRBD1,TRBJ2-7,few,TGTGCCAGCAGCCGAAACCGGGACAGCTCCTACGAGCAGTACTTC,CASSRNRDSSYEQYF
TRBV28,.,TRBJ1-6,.,TGTGCCAGCAGGCTGGGAGAACAATATTCACCCCTCCACTTT,CASRLGEQYSPLHF
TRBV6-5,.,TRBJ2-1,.,TGTGCCAGCAGTTATACTCGGACTCATGAGCAGTTCTTC,CASSYTRTHEQFF
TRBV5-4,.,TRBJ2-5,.,TGTGCCAGCAGCGGTCAGGGATCGGAGACCCAGTACTTC,CASSGQGSETQYF
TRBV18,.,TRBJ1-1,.,TGTGCCAGCTCGGGAGGCACTGAAGCTTTCTTT,CASSGGTEAFF
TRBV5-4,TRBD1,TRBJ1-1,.,TGTGCCAGCAGCATCGCAGGGGGAGGATTCACTGAAGCTTTCTTT,CASSIAGGGFTEAFF
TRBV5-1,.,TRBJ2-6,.,TGCGCCAGCACCCGGGACCGGGGCTCTGGGGCCAACGTCCTGACTTTC,CASTRDRGSGANVLTF
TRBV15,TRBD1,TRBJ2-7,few,TGTGCCACCAGCAGCCGATACCGGGACAGCTCCTACGAGCAGTACTTC,CATSSRYRDSSYEQYF
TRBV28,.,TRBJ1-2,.,TGTGCCAGCAGCTCAGCGCAGGGTGACTATGGCTACACCTTC,CASSSAQGDYGYTF
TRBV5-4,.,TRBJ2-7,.,TGTGCCAGCAGCTTGCCGGGGGCCTCCTACGAGCAGTACTTC,CASSLPGASYEQYF
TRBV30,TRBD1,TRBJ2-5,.,TGTGCCTGGAGTAATGGACAGGGCGGAGAGACCCAGTACTTC,CAWSNGQGGETQYF
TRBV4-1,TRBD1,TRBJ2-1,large,TGCGCCAGCAGCCACCTATCAGGAGACAGGGGTAATGAGCAGTTCTTC,CASSHLSGDRGNEQFF
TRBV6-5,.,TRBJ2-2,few,TGTGCCAGCAGTCAGAACACCGGGGAGCTGTTTTTT,CASSQNTGELFF
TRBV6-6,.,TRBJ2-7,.,TGTGCCAGCAGTCCAGCCGGTGGCGAGCAGTACTTC,CASSPAGGEQYF
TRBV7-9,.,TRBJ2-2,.,TGTGCCAGCAGCCAATTCCGAGACAGTGCGAACACCGGGGAGCTGTTTTTT,CASSQFRDSANTGELFF
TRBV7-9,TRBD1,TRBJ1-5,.,TGTGCCAGCAGCTTAGCACAGGGGCCTAATCAGCCCCAGCATTTT,CASSLAQGPNQPQHF
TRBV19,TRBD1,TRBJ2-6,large,TGTGCCAGTGACAGGGCACTTGGGGCCAACGTCCTGACTTTC,CASDRALGANVLTF
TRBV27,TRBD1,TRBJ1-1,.,TGTGCCAGCAAAGACAGGGCCCCTGTCACTGAAGCTTTCTTT,CASKDRAPVTEAFF
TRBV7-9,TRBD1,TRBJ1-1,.,TGTGCCAGCAGCTTGGGACAGGGGTCCACTGAAGCTTTCTTT,CASSLGQGSTEAFF
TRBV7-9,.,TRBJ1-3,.,TGTGCCAGCAGCTTAAATCGCTGGGGGGACTCTGGAAACACCATATATTTT,CASSLNRWGDSGNTIYF